Here is one T cell receptor beta chain with its context. Its target is not known. This specimen comes from a study of cytomegalovirus exposure and HLA in healthy donors. Study-wide results and limits: The classifier, whose performance was assessed in both the original and validation cohorts, reportedly diagnosed cytomegalovirus status with high specificity and sensitivity.

CDR1 and CDR2 (germline): SNHLY, FYNNEI. Trimming removed 3 bases from V and 7 bases from J, with 7 bases in between. The CDR3 consists of 13 residues. The PCR contained 60 Vbeta and 13 Jbeta primers. The repertoire was sequenced with immunoSEQ multiplex PCR; TCRdb's copy has only in-frame clones and lacks some. The sample records 120,000 or so clones, more than 70% being singletons. Sequencing was done on a sample of PBMCs. This TCR derives from a woman in her sixties in good health and CMV-seropositive. The chain links TRBV2 to TRBJ1-6; D not resolved. This CDR3 reads CASSDSKNSPLHF. The CDR3 DNA sequence: TGTGCCAGCAGTGACAGTAAGAATTCACCCCTCCACTTT.